The rows below give T cell receptor beta chains drawn from one sample of a study of T cell changes during pregnancy in multiple sclerosis. Some clones are missing from TCRdb's copy, which holds only in-frame ones; the method was immunoSEQ multiplex PCR. Of about 68,000 clones in the sample, under 95% were seen once. The specimen comprised peripheral blood, sampled in the second trimester of pregnancy. These TCRs come from a female donor with multiple sclerosis, enrolled in a pregnancy study. Both conserved end residues are part of each CDR3. D genes are given only for firm matches. Clone size is not always given. Where it is, it says once, few, many or a class for expanded clones.

V	J	size	D	CDR3	DNA
TRBV15	TRBJ1-2	.	.	CATSRDTVGGIYGYTF	TGTGCCACCAGCAGGGATACGGTAGGAGGGATCTATGGCTACACCTTC
TRBV4-2	TRBJ1-1	.	TRBD1	CASSQGRGRGTEAFF	TGTGCCAGCAGCCAAGGGAGGGGGCGAGGCACTGAAGCTTTCTTT
TRBV14	TRBJ1-3	.	TRBD1	CASSQVLGALAYDRASGNTIYF	TGTGCCAGCAGCCAAGTCCTTGGGGCCCTTGCTTATGACAGGGCCTCTGGAAACACCATATATTTT
TRBV4-3	TRBJ2-1	.	TRBD2	CASSQDRRLAGGIHEQFF	TGCGCCAGCAGCCAAGATCGCCGGCTAGCGGGGGGTATCCATGAGCAGTTCTTC
TRBV6-5	TRBJ1-1	once	.	CASSYSMRGSTEAFF	TGTGCCAGCAGTTACTCGATGCGGGGAAGCACTGAAGCTTTCTTT
TRBV11-3	TRBJ1-1	.	TRBD1	CASSRTGPGTEAFF	TGTGCCAGCAGCAGGACAGGGCCTGGCACTGAAGCTTTCTTT
TRBV19	TRBJ1-5	.	TRBD1	CASAQGPLYSNQPQHF	TGTGCCAGCGCACAGGGGCCGCTCTATAGCAATCAGCCCCAGCATTTT
TRBV27	TRBJ1-1	few	.	CASSLGRVTEAFF	TGTGCCAGCAGTTTAGGCAGGGTCACTGAAGCTTTCTTT
TRBV14	TRBJ1-6	.	.	CASSQAVSGRSSLHF	TGTGCCAGCAGCCAAGCCGTAAGTGGCCGCTCGTCCCTCCACTTT
TRBV5-4	TRBJ1-1	few	.	CASRPEAGGTEAFF	TGTGCCAGCAGACCGGAGGCGGGGGGCACTGAAGCTTTCTTT
TRBV4-1	TRBJ2-1	.	TRBD2	CASSQGNSGGVNEQFF	TGCGCCAGCAGCCAAGGGAATAGCGGGGGGGTCAATGAGCAGTTCTTC
TRBV29-1	TRBJ1-1	few	TRBD1	CSVVQGETEAFF	TGCAGCGTTGTTCAGGGGGAGACTGAAGCTTTCTTT
TRBV2	TRBJ2-7	.	TRBD1	CASDRDRVGEQYF	TGTGCCAGCGACCGGGACAGGGTGGGCGAGCAGTACTTC
TRBV6-1	TRBJ1-2	once	TRBD1	CASLSDRGRGYTF	TGTGCCAGCCTCTCGGACAGGGGACGCGGCTACACCTTC
TRBV5-1	TRBJ1-4	.	TRBD1	CASSPRGQGEKLFF	TGCGCCAGCAGTCCGCGGGGACAGGGGGAAAAACTGTTTTTT
TRBV7-3	TRBJ2-4	.	TRBD2	CASSLMGPGRDIQYF	TGTGCCAGCAGCTTAATGGGGCCAGGGAGGGACATTCAGTACTTC